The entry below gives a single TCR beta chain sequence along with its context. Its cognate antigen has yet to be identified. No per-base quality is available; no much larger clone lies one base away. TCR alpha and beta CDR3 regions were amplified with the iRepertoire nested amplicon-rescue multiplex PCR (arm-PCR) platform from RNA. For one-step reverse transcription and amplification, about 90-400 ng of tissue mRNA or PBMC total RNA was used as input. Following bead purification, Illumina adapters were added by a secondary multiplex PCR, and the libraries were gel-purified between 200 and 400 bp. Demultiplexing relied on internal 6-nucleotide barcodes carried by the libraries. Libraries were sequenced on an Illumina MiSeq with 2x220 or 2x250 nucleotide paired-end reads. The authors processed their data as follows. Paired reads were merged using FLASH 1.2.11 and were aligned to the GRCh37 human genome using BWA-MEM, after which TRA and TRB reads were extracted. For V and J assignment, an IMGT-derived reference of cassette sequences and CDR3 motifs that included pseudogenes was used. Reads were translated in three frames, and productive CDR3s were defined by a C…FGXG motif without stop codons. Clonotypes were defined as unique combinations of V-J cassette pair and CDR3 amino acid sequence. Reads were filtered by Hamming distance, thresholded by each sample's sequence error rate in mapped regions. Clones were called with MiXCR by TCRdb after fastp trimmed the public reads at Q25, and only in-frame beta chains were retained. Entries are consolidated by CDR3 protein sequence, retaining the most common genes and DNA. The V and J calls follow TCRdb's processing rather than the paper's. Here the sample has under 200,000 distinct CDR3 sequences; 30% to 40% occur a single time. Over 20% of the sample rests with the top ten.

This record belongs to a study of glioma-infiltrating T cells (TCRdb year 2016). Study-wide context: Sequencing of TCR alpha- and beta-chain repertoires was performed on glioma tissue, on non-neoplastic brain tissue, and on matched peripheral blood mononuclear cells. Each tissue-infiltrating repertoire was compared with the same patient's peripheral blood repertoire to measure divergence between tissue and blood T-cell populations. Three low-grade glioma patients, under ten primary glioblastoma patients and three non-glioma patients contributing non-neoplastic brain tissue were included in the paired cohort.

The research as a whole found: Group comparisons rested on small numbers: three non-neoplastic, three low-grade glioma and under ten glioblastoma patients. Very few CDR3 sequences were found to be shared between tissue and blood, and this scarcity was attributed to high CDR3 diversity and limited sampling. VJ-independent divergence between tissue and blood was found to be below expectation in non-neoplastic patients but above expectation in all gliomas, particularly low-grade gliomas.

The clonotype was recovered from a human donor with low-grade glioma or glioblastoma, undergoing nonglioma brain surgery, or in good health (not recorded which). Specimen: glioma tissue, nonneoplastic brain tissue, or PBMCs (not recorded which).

The CDR3 protein: CASSTGHTQYF. At the DNA level, the sequence is TGTGCCAGCAGTACTGGTCATACGCAGTATTTT. The chain is encoded by TRBV6-5 joined to TRBJ2-3; the D segment cannot be called with confidence. Deletion took 5 bases off V and 7 bases off J, with a span of 7 bases between the germline ends. Reading the germline V gene gives CDR1 MNHEY and CDR2 SVGAGI. Counted from cysteine to phenylalanine, this CDR3 has 11 amino acids. The kept DNA is CDR3 alone, 33 bases in frame from the first base.